This T cell receptor beta chain was sequenced during a study of cytomegalovirus exposure and HLA in healthy donors. In the PCR, 60 Vbeta and 13 Jbeta primers were used. TCRdb's copy holds only in-frame clones and misses some; the assay was immunoSEQ multiplex PCR. Altogether 200,000 to 250,000 clones are present, 60% to 80% being singletons, with the ten largest covering 1.5% to 2%. The CDR3 contains 13 residues. The germline V gene encodes CDR1 MGHRA and CDR2 YSYEKL. Trimming cost V 3 bases and J 5 bases; bases outside gene matches: 2. Sequencing was done on a sample of PBMCs. The receptor was isolated from a woman younger than 45 in good health and CMV-seronegative. The chain joins TRBV4-1 to TRBJ2-7, with 9 bases aligning to TRBD2. As DNA, the CDR3 is TGCGCCAGCAGCCAGCTAGCGGGGAACGAGCAGTACTTC. Translated: CASSQLAGNEQYF.